Here is one TCR beta chain with its context. Its antigen is unknown. TCRdb's copy holds only in-frame clones and misses some; the assay was immunoSEQ multiplex PCR. Of about 10,000 clones listed, approximately 70% are singletons. These data belong to a study of T cells in tumors after PD-1 blockade. Whole-study context: Prior checkpoint blockade, systemic immunosuppressant use, or anti-cancer therapy within 4 weeks excluded patients. A subset received ongoing vismodegib 150 mg daily alongside anti-PD-1 therapy.

Germline V gives CDR1 ENHRY, CDR2 SYGVKD. V lost 1 base and J 2 bases, leaving 3 bases between the germline ends. The CDR3 is 13 residues long. Whole-study findings and limits: Blood contained about 40% of the tumor's TCR clonotypes. Clonal replacement appeared only between pre- and post-treatment samples.

The sequenced sample was tumor tissue, obtained after anti-PD-1 treatment. The receptor was derived from a human donor with basal cell carcinoma. The chain combines TRBV10-3 with TRBJ1-3; D not certain. CDR3 amino acids: CAISEFPGNTIYF. The CDR3 nucleotides read TGTGCCATCAGTGAGTTCCCTGGAAACACCATATATTTT.